This T cell receptor beta chain was sequenced in a study of T cell clonality in common variable immunodeficiency (dated by TCRdb to about 2015). The paper as a whole reports these results and caveats: Fewer deletions and N-nucleotide insertions were reportedly observed in CVID TCRbeta sequences, and highly modified clones with 13 or more V deletions were reportedly absent from CVID TCRbeta sequences. Fewer TCRbeta clones were shared among CVID subjects than among healthy controls (p < 0.0001). The authors noted that sequencing repertoires of T cell subpopulations would be needed to clarify what caused the increased clonality in CVID. Even though DNA input was the same, control samples had an average of around 82,000 unique sequences each, compared with approximately 32,000 in CVID samples. Correlations of repertoire features with clinical complications were constrained by heterogeneity among patients within the CVID cohort. Compared with healthy controls, CVID subjects showed increased TCRbeta clonality (t-test p = 0.018), a feature most characteristic of about a third of subjects.

CVID samples and control samples contributed equivalent amounts of genomic DNA as sequencing input. For every sample, a 60 bp segment covering the rearranged TCRbeta CDR3 region was amplified and then sequenced. The immunoSEQ assay, a bias-corrected multiplex PCR with high-throughput sequencing, was employed for TCRbeta amplification. The paper's processing steps were these. Each unique nucleotide sequence was treated as a clone and annotated with V, D and J genes, copy number and frequency. Sequences were labeled productive if in frame, and non-productive if out of frame or containing stop codons. As previously described, clonality was calculated on the basis of Shannon's entropy. Mean CDR3 Kyte-Doolittle hydropathy was derived from the predicted amino acid sequences of productive clones. Using the R hclust function, scaled V gene usage was clustered hierarchically with Manhattan distance and complete linkage. To assess clone sharing by CDR3 amino acid sequence, 12 repertoires per group were resampled over 100 rounds. The repertoires were screened for 55 to 75 published EBV-specific TCRbeta sequences and a few hundred published CMV-specific TCRbeta sequences. After a couple of CVID samples that produced fewer than 10,000 sequences were dropped from the analysis, 45 or so CVID repertoires remained. In TCRdb, the immuneACCESS table is reduced to in-frame sequences with V and J assigned. These tables do not hold every clone; where another copy was compared, an unresolved V gene accounts for under half, and the others remain unexplained. That table supplies the V and J calls and clone size; D and trimming were determined from the DNA. With approximately 81,000 clones recorded, this sample contains no clone counted only once. The top ten clones comprise approximately 0.8% of the sample.

At the junction V is shortened by 6 bases and J by 9 bases; bases outside the gene matches: 10. Its CDR3 holds 14 amino acids, cysteine through phenylalanine. Part of the CDR3 DNA is given, 33 bases translated from base 1. As encoded in the germline V gene (reference sequence), CDR1 is LNHDA while CDR2 is SQIVND. Most of the CVID patients and most of the healthy controls were of Caucasian heritage. Heparinized peripheral whole blood samples of roughly 5 to 8 ml were obtained from each donor. Genomic DNA from adults with common variable immune deficiency (CVID) and from healthy adult controls was used for sequencing of TCRbeta CDR3 repertoires. There were about 22 healthy adult volunteers in the control group (about 12 female and roughly ten male), ranging in age from about 20 to 70 years, with a mean age of roughly 32. Diluted blood was density-centrifuged over Hypaque 1077 or Ficoll-Paque to isolate peripheral blood mononuclear cells. Unsorted mononuclear cells served as the source of genomic DNA, which was extracted either by Qiagen column purification or by a centrifugation-based method.

A note on this clone: Its antigen is unknown. The read is 3 residues too short to cover the CDR3 end, so that end is filled in from the germline J gene.

The TCR comes from a person aged 18 to 69 in good health. The sequencing sample was made of peripheral blood mononuclear cells. The rearrangement joined TRBV19 to TRBJ1-5, and TRBD1 aligns with 8 junction nucleotides. CDR3 sequence: CASSETGDQGPQHF. CDR3 DNA, as far as it was read: TGTGCCAGTAGCGAGACAGGGGACCAGGGGCCC.